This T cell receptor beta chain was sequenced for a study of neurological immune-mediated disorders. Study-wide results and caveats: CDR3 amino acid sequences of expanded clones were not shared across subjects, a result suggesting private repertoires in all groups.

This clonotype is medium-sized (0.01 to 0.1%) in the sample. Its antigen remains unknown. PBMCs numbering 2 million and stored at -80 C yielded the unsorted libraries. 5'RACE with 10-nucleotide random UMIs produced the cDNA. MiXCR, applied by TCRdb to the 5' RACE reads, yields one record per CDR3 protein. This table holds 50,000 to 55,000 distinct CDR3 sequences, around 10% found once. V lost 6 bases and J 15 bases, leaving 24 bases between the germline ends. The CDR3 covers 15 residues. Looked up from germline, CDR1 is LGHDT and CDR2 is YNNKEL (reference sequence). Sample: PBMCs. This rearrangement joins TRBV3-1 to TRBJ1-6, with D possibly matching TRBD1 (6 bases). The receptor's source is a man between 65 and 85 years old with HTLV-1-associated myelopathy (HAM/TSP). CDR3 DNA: TGTGCCAGCAGTCCCCGGCAGGGGCCATTCAGTAACCTCCACTTT. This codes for CASSPRQGPFSNLHF.